Each of the 27 T cell receptor beta chains below was sequenced from the same sample in a study of T cells in Graves' hyperthyroidism and ophthalmopathy. Amplified regions were TCR beta CDR3 sequences from RNA transcripts. With the HTBI primer set, the TCR CDR3 went through a first round of RT-PCR. TCRdb re-derived calls from the multiplex PCR reads in MiXCR, one entry per CDR3 protein. The sample shows a few hundred thousand distinct CDR3 sequences, roughly a fifth of them seen only once. The sequenced sample was blood. The receptors here all came from a woman aged 45-65 years with Graves' hyperthyroidism.

The chain links TRBV20-1 to TRBJ2-5; D may be TRBD1 (6 bases). This CDR3 is built from 15 residues. V was shortened by 3 bases and J by 2 bases, with 16 bases between the two germline ends. The germline V gene has CDR1 DFQATT and CDR2 SNEGSKA (reference sequence). The CDR3 sequence: CSARAIQGGQETQYF. For the CDR3, the DNA is TGCAGTGCTAGGGCCATACAGGGCGGTCAAGAGACCCAGTACTTC.

The chain has TRBV10-3 and TRBJ2-1; 11 bases agree with TRBD2. Germline CDR1 ENHRY, CDR2 SYGVKD. The length of the CDR3 is 15 residues. Trimming removed 2 bases from V and 11 bases from J; junction bases left unmatched: 8. The CDR3 DNA is TGTGCCATCAGTGAGGGGACTAGCGGTAGTACCCAGCAGTTCTTC. As protein: CAISEGTSGSTQQFF.

This clonotype was seen ten or more times. The chain has TRBV7-6 and TRBJ2-1; 13 bases agree with TRBD2. Germline V gene data show CDR1 as SGHVS and CDR2 as FNYEAQ. After removal of 5 bases from V and 10 bases from J, the junction contained 14 bases not matched to a gene. CDR3 length: 17 residues. The CDR3 DNA is TGTGCCAGCAGCAACTCCGGGACTAGCGGGATCTCGGCCGAGCAGTTCTTC. Encoded protein: CASSNSGTSGISAEQFF.

This clonotype was counted many times. The chain links TRBV5-1 to TRBJ1-1, with TRBD1 matching 7 bases. This CDR3 region has 16 residues. After removal of 0 bases from V and 3 bases from J, the junction contained 8 bases not matched to a gene. Germline CDR1 reads SGHRS; CDR2 reads YFSETQ. CDR3 nucleotide sequence: TGCGCCAGCAGCTTGGGCCTTACAGGGGTGGACACTGAAGCTTTCTTT. Protein product: CASSLGLTGVDTEAFF.

The table lists this clonotype with a few counts. The chain combines TRBV5-4 with TRBJ2-7, with 8 bases matching TRBD2. Germline lookup yields CDR1 SGHNT and CDR2 YYREEE (reference sequence). CDR3 size: 14 residues. V lost 5 bases and J lost 3; bases outside the gene matches: 7. The CDR3 protein is CASRPTSGVYEQYF. The DNA of the CDR3 is TGTGCCAGCAGGCCTACTAGCGGAGTCTACGAGCAGTACTTC.

The rearrangement uses TRBV30 and TRBJ2-3; 8 bases fit TRBD2. Germline V gene data show CDR1 as GTSNPN and CDR2 as SVGIG (reference sequence). With 3 bases clipped from V and 6 bases from J, the junction kept 14 bases outside the gene matches. The CDR3 totals 16 residues. The CDR3 sequence is CAWSPGVAGRWDTQYF. Here the CDR3 DNA reads TGTGCCTGGAGCCCAGGAGTAGCGGGGAGGTGGGATACGCAGTATTTT.

In its sample, this clonotype was seen a few times. The genes are TRBV19 and TRBJ1-1; perhaps TRBD1 as D (5 bases). Germline lookup yields CDR1 LNHDA and CDR2 SQIVND (reference sequence). The CDR3 is 17 residues long. Trimming shortened V by 7 bases and J by 0 bases, and 21 bases separated the two germline ends. The CDR3 region is CASTRWAPGTLNTEAFF. CDR3 DNA: TGTGCCAGTACCCGATGGGCCCCGGGGACCTTGAACACTGAAGCTTTCTTT.

This chain links TRBV5-5 with TRBJ2-4, with TRBD1 identical over 7 bases. Trimming at V came to 5 bases and at J to 2 bases, leaving 4 bases not matched to a gene. The germline V gene has CDR1 SGHKS and CDR2 YYEKEE (reference sequence). The CDR3 extends over 14 amino acids. The CDR3 protein is CASSVGGPKNIQYF. The DNA of the CDR3 is TGTGCCAGCAGTGTAGGGGGCCCCAAAAACATTCAGTACTTC.

This clonotype was recorded a few times. The chain joins TRBV3-1 to TRBJ1-6; D may be TRBD1 (5 bases). In germline, CDR1 is LGHDT, CDR2 YNNKEL (reference sequence). There are 16 residues in the CDR3. The V gene lost 1 base and the J gene lost 9 bases, with 16 bases spanning the gap. The CDR3 loop reads CASSQVGAALSSPLHF. CDR3 sequence (DNA): TGTGCCAGCAGCCAAGTCGGGGCAGCACTCTCTTCACCCCTCCACTTT.

This chain connects TRBV29-1 to TRBJ2-5; possibly TRBD2 for D (6 bases). There are 11 residues in the CDR3. Germline CDR1 reads SQVTM; CDR2 reads ANQGSEA. V dropped 4 bases and J dropped 5 bases, with 8 bases sitting between them. DNA for the CDR3: TGCAGCGTTGTAGGGAGGGAGACCCAGTACTTC. It encodes CSVVGRETQYF.

This chain uses TRBV6-2 or TRBV6-3 with TRBJ2-7; TRBD2 matches 12 bases. CDR1 and CDR2 (germline): MNHEY, SVGEGT. This CDR3 has 19 residues. J lost 2 bases, V lost 7 bases, and 18 bases had no gene match. CDR3 in DNA: TGTGCCAGCACCCGAGGGACTAGCGGGTCAAACCCTTCTGCCTACGAGCAGTACTTC. It codes for CASTRGTSGSNPSAYEQYF.

The chain is built from TRBV28 and TRBJ1-5; the D gene is possibly TRBD1 (6 bases). Deletions cut 5 bases from V and 5 bases from J, with 13 bases between. The CDR3 extends over 14 amino acids. Germline values: CDR1 MDHEN, CDR2 SYDVKM. CDR3 loop: CASSPTGLYQPQHF. The CDR3 DNA is TGTGCCAGCAGTCCTACAGGGCTCTATCAGCCCCAGCATTTT.

The chain has TRBV9 and TRBJ1-4; the D is unclear. The germline V gene has CDR1 SGDLS and CDR2 YYNGEE. V was pared by 1 base and J by 8 bases, with 6 bases between. This CDR3 spans 12 amino acids. CDR3 in DNA: TGTGCCAGCAGCGTACGGGGAGAAAAACTGTTTTTT. This encodes CASSVRGEKLFF.

This clonotype was observed a few times. The V and J genes are TRBV2 and TRBJ2-7; 7 bases align to TRBD1. The CDR3 loop spans 14 amino acids. The trim removed 8 bases at V and 3 bases at J, leaving 10 bases unmatched. CDR1 is SNHLY and CDR2 is FYNNEI in the germline V gene. In DNA form, the CDR3 reads TGTGCCAGCCTGGCCGGCAGGACAGGCTACGAGCAGTACTTC. Translated, it gives CASLAGRTGYEQYF. Filled out from reference TRBV2 and TRBJ2-7, the complete variable domain reads EPEVTQTPSHQVTQMGQEVILRCVPISNHLYFYWYRQILGQKVEFLVSFYNNEISEKSEIFDDQFSVERPDGSNFTLKIRSTKLEDSAMYFCASLAGRTGYEQYFGPGTRLTVT.

This clonotype occurred many times. This chain connects TRBV6-2 or TRBV6-3 to TRBJ2-5; TRBD2 matches at 11 bases. V shed 0 bases, J shed 5 bases, and the junction held 8 bases outside the gene matches. Germline V gene data show CDR1 as MNHEY and CDR2 as SVGEGT. The CDR3 has 17 residues. The CDR3 DNA reads TGTGCCAGCAGTTACTCTCCTAGCGGGGGGCCGGGGGAGACCCAGTACTTC. The encoded protein is CASSYSPSGGPGETQYF.

The CDR3: CASSHDGLSAQYF. The CDR3 DNA reads as TGTGCCAGCAGCCATGACGGCCTTAGTGCGCAGTATTTT. The J gene is TRBJ2-3, the V gene TRBV7-8; D gene unclear. The CDR3 is 13 residues long. The V and J ends lost 5 bases and 10 bases respectively, with 16 bases between them. The germline V gene encodes CDR1 SGHVS and CDR2 FQNEAQ.

This clonotype was counted only a few times. V gene TRBV7-8 combines with J gene TRBJ2-3; 12 bases are shared with TRBD2. Unmatched junction bases numbered 2, after V lost 0 bases and J lost 4 bases. Germline CDR1 and CDR2: SGHVS and FQNEAQ. This CDR3 region has 16 residues. The DNA of the CDR3 is TGTGCCAGCAGCTTAGCAACTAGCGGGAGGTCAGATACGCAGTATTTT. Translating it yields CASSLATSGRSDTQYF. Full variable domain (outside the CDR3, taken from reference TRBV7-8 and TRBJ2-3): GAGVSQSPRYKVAKRGQDVALRCDPISGHVSLFWYQQALGQGPEFLTYFQNEAQLDKSGLPSDRFFAERPEGSVSTLKIQRTQQEDSAVYLCASSLATSGRSDTQYFGPGTRLTVL.

The rearrangement links TRBV2 to TRBJ2-7, with D unresolved. Germline V gene data show CDR1 as SNHLY and CDR2 as FYNNEI. CDR3 length: 14 residues. V was pared by 4 bases and J by 0 bases, with 10 bases between. The CDR3 nucleotides read TGTGCCAGCAGTGTTCCAGAGAGCTCCTACGAGCAGTACTTC. Its protein product is CASSVPESSYEQYF.

This chain links TRBV12-5 with TRBJ1-1; D remains ambiguous. CDR1 and CDR2 (germline): LGHNT, FRNRAP. Trimming pared 0 bases from V and 0 bases from J, leaving 17 bases between. CDR3 size: 18 residues. CDR3 amino acids: CASGLVLGGRRMNTEAFF. CDR3 bases: TGTGCTAGTGGTTTGGTATTGGGAGGGCGGAGGATGAACACTGAAGCTTTCTTT.

This clonotype appeared many times. The chain is built from TRBV5-6 and TRBJ2-3; 9 bases are a match to TRBD2. The V segment lost 4 bases and the J segment 5 bases; nucleotides outside the gene matches: 8. Per the germline V gene, CDR1 is SGHDT and CDR2 is YYEEEE. The CDR3 runs to 15 residues. The DNA of the CDR3 is TGTGCCAGCAGCCTAGGACTAGCGCCGATAGATACGCAGTATTTT. It translates to CASSLGLAPIDTQYF. The full variable domain, rest sourced from reference TRBV5-6 and TRBJ2-3, is DAGVTQSPTHLIKTRGQQVTLRCSPKSGHDTVSWYQQALGQGPQFIFQYYEEEERQRGNFPDRFSGHQFPNYSSELNVNALLLGDSALYLCASSLGLAPIDTQYFGPGTRLTVL.

This clonotype was seen many times. The DNA for the CDR3 is TGTGCCAGCAGCCAAGATGTTTTCGGACAGATCTATGGCTACACCTTC. It encodes CASSQDVFGQIYGYTF. This rearrangement joins TRBV3-1 to TRBJ1-2, with D maybe TRBD1 (6 bases). The V end lost 0 bases, the J end lost 4 bases, and 15 bases lay between the germline ends. This CDR3 comprises 16 residues. In germline, CDR1 is LGHDT, CDR2 YNNKEL (reference sequence).

The chain recombines TRBV6-1 with TRBJ1-1, with D possibly being TRBD1 (5 bases). The CDR3 extends over 15 amino acids. With 2 bases removed from V and 0 bases from J, the gap between germline ends came to 10 bases. Germline V gene sequence: CDR1 MNHNS, CDR2 SASEGT. The CDR3 loop reads CASSEYRSMNTEAFF. The DNA for the CDR3 is TGTGCCAGCAGTGAATACAGGAGCATGAACACTGAAGCTTTCTTT.

The chain joins TRBV19 to TRBJ1-1, with a possible D match to TRBD1 (5 bases). CDR3 length: 13 amino acids. Germline V gives CDR1 LNHDA, CDR2 SQIVND (reference sequence). V lost 4 bases, J lost 4 bases, and 10 bases lay in between. The CDR3 protein is CASSNRDGTEAFF. CDR3 in DNA: TGTGCCAGTAGTAACCGGGACGGCACTGAAGCTTTCTTT.

The chain uses TRBV2 and TRBJ2-4, with a possible D match to TRBD1 (5 bases). The V gene's germline CDR1 is SNHLY and CDR2 FYNNEI. CDR3 size: 16 residues. The V end lost 5 bases, the J end lost 1 base, and 15 bases lay between the germline ends. In DNA form, the CDR3 reads TGTGCCAGCAGTCCTGAAGGGGTTCGGGCCAAAAACATTCAGTACTTC. Protein sequence: CASSPEGVRAKNIQYF.

The chain has TRBV7-9 and TRBJ1-5; D call uncertain. The germline CDR1 and CDR2 sequences are SEHNR and FQNEAQ (reference sequence). The CDR3 consists of 14 residues. V was shortened by 2 bases and J by 1 base, with 6 bases between the two germline ends. The CDR3 DNA follows: TGTGCCAGCAGCTTATCGGCGAGCAATCAGCCCCAGCATTTT. It yields the protein CASSLSASNQPQHF. Variable domain in full (rest from reference TRBV7-9 and TRBJ1-5): DTGVSQNPRHKITKRGQNVTFRCDPISEHNRLYWYRQTLGQGPEFLTYFQNEAQLEKSRLLSDRFSAERPKGSFSTLEIQRTEQGDSAMYLCASSLSASNQPQHFGDGTRLSIL.

This chain uses TRBV20-1 with TRBJ2-1; D is ambiguous. V gave up 3 bases and J gave up 3 bases, with 12 bases separating them. Per germline, CDR1 DFQATT and CDR2 SNEGSKA (reference sequence). This CDR3 is built from 14 residues. The CDR3 loop is CSASHYPRYNEQFF. CDR3 nucleotide sequence: TGCAGTGCTAGCCACTACCCCCGCTACAATGAGCAGTTCTTC.

V and J are TRBV4-1 and TRBJ1-3; D not certain. The CDR3 runs to 15 residues. In germline, CDR1 is MGHRA, CDR2 YSYEKL. V dropped 4 bases and J dropped 4 bases, with 14 bases sitting between them. The DNA of the CDR3 is TGCGCCAGCAGCCGACCTACAGACACGGGAAACACCATATATTTT. Amino acid sequence: CASSRPTDTGNTIYF.